The 19 T cell receptor beta chains presented below share a single source sample, sequenced in a study of T cell changes during pregnancy in multiple sclerosis. Clones were sequenced by immunoSEQ multiplex PCR, and TCRdb holds only the in-frame ones, with some missing. The sample records about 28,000 clones, around nine tenths being singletons. The input for sequencing was CD8+ T cells from peripheral blood mononuclear cells, taken before pregnancy. The receptors were sampled from a female donor with multiple sclerosis, enrolled in a pregnancy study.

The chain links TRBV11-2 to TRBJ2-7; a possible D gene is TRBD2 (6 bases). Per the germline V gene, CDR1 is SGHAT and CDR2 is FQNNGV. V lost 1 base and J 6 bases, leaving 10 bases between the germline ends. This CDR3 has 13 residues. The CDR3 sequence is CASSLVDYSEQYF. The CDR3 coding sequence is TGTGCCAGCAGCTTAGTGGACTACTCCGAGCAGTACTTC.

J is TRBJ1-5 and V is TRBV27, with D possibly being TRBD1 (5 bases). V gave up 5 bases and J gave up 1 base, with 9 bases separating them. CDR1 is MNHEY, CDR2 SMNVEV, per germline (reference sequence). The CDR3 consists of 14 residues. The CDR3 protein is CASSPRQSNQPQHF. DNA of the CDR3: TGTGCCAGCAGTCCGCGACAGAGCAATCAGCCCCAGCATTTT.

The chain links TRBV15 to TRBJ1-1, with unresolved D. This CDR3 is 12 amino acids long. Germline values: CDR1 LNHNV, CDR2 YYDKDF (reference sequence). Trimming took off 9 bases at V and 0 bases at J, with 8 bases between the two ends. As DNA, the CDR3 is TGTGCCACTTCACATCTGAACACTGAAGCTTTCTTT. Its protein is CATSHLNTEAFF. Supplemented by reference TRBV15 and TRBJ1-1, the full variable domain reads DAMVIQNPRYQVTQFGKPVTLSCSQTLNHNVMYWYQQKSSQAPKLLFHYYDKDFNNEADTPDNFQSRRPNTSFCFLDIRSPGLGDTAMYLCATSHLNTEAFFGQGTRLTVV.

The CDR3 nucleotides are TGTGCCAGCAGCTCGGGCGGGGTCTCACTTGGGGCCAACGTCCTGACTTTC. Its protein is CASSSGGVSLGANVLTF. The chain recombines TRBV11-1 with TRBJ2-6; maybe TRBD2 (6 bases). V dropped 4 bases and J dropped 3 bases, with 16 bases sitting between them. The germline V gene has CDR1 SGHAT and CDR2 FQDESV (reference sequence). The CDR3 spans 17 residues.

The chain links TRBV29-1 to TRBJ2-3; no definite D call. Trimming stripped 2 bases from V and 5 bases from J, with 20 bases between. The CDR3 runs to 16 residues. CDR1 and CDR2 (germline): SQVTM, ANQGSEA. The chain's CDR3 is CSVEWLGSNLRDTQYF. DNA of the CDR3: TGCAGCGTTGAATGGCTGGGTAGCAATCTCAGAGATACGCAGTATTTT.

The chain uses TRBV21-1 and TRBJ2-1; the table's D gene call, TRBD2, was not cross checked with the DNA. TRBV21-1 has pseudogene status. The CDR3 consists of 16 residues. The CDR3: CASSGLAGGSYNEQFF. CDR3 DNA: TGTGCCAGCAGCGGCCTAGCGGGAGGATCCTACAATGAGCAGTTCTTC.

The CDR3 coding sequence is TGTGCCAGCAGCTGGGACAGTGGCGCGGGAGGTCCGAGGGAGCAGTACTTC. This encodes CASSWDSGAGGPREQYF. This sequence joins TRBV5-8 and TRBJ2-7; D is possibly TRBD2 (8 bases). With 3 bases removed from V and 7 bases from J, the gap between germline ends came to 26 bases. The CDR3 is made up of 17 amino acids. Germline V gene data show CDR1 as SGHTS and CDR2 as YDEGEE.

The rearrangement uses TRBV4-3 and TRBJ2-7; 12 bases line up with TRBD1. Unmatched junction bases numbered 12, after V lost 2 bases and J lost 7 bases. CDR1 and CDR2 (germline): LGHNA, YSLEER. The CDR3 is 17 amino acids. The CDR3, as DNA: TGCGCCAGCAGCCAAAAATTCCGGGACAGGGGGCTCGGGGAGCAGTACTTC. Translating gives CASSQKFRDRGLGEQYF.

The J gene is TRBJ2-6, the V gene TRBV7-3, with 7 bases matching TRBD1. The J segment lost 3 bases and the V segment lost 4 bases, leaving 18 bases of the junction unmatched. Germline V gives CDR1 SGHTA, CDR2 FQGTGA. This CDR3 spans 20 amino acids. The CDR3 loop reads CASSSSPGTDDPLGANVLTF. DNA of the CDR3: TGTGCCAGCAGCTCATCGCCGGGGACAGACGATCCCCTTGGGGCCAACGTCCTGACTTTC.

The chain employs TRBV5-1 and TRBJ2-7; 7 bases agree with TRBD1. Germline lookup yields CDR1 SGHRS and CDR2 YFSETQ. V lost 4 bases, J lost 7 bases, and 11 bases stayed unmatched. CDR3 length equals 14 residues. The DNA of the CDR3 is TGCGCCAGCAGCGAAAGACAGGGATTGGGGGAGCAGTACTTC. This encodes CASSERQGLGEQYF.

This sequence joins TRBV7-9 and TRBJ2-2; 7 bases fit TRBD2. The germline V gene encodes CDR1 SEHNR and CDR2 FQNEAQ (reference sequence). CDR3 size: 17 residues. The ends lost 2 bases at V and 3 bases at J; junction bases unmatched: 9. CDR3 DNA sequence: TGTGCCAGCAGCTTACGCTCCGGGACTATATACACCGGGGAGCTGTTTTTT. Encoded protein: CASSLRSGTIYTGELFF.

The chain carries TRBV5-5 and TRBJ1-5, with 9 bases lining up with TRBD1. From germline, CDR1 is SGHKS and CDR2 YYEKEE (reference sequence). With 5 bases clipped from V and 7 bases from J, the junction kept 10 bases outside the gene matches. CDR3 length: 15 residues. The CDR3 spells CASSPTGGAGQPQHF. The CDR3 DNA is TGTGCCAGCAGTCCCACAGGGGGCGCGGGACAGCCCCAGCATTTT.

This clone was counted a single time. The V and J genes are TRBV11-2 and TRBJ2-5; 9 bases map to TRBD1. J gave up 5 bases and V 5 bases, and 3 bases lay outside the gene matches. The CDR3 loop spans 13 amino acids. Germline V CDR1 and CDR2: SGHAT, FQNNGV. The CDR3 here is CASSPTGGETQYF. CDR3 DNA: TGTGCCAGCAGCCCGACAGGGGGGGAGACCCAGTACTTC. Combining the CDR3 with reference TRBV11-2 and TRBJ2-5 gives the whole variable domain EAGVAQSPRYKIIEKRQSVAFWCNPISGHATLYWYQQILGQGPKLLIQFQNNGVVDDSQLPKDRFSAERLKGVDSTLKIQPAKLEDSAVYLCASSPTGGETQYFGPGTRLLVL.

This chain connects TRBV6-4 to TRBJ1-2; D call uncertain. V lost 0 bases and J 0 bases, leaving 14 bases between the germline ends. Germline CDR1 and CDR2: MRHNA and SNTAGT. The CDR3 is 17 residues long. The CDR3 sequence is CASSDSSRQRSNYGYTF. Here the CDR3 DNA reads TGTGCCAGCAGTGACTCGTCTAGGCAGCGATCTAACTATGGCTACACCTTC.

The rearrangement links TRBV7-9 to TRBJ2-5; 7 bases line up with TRBD2. This CDR3 has 14 residues. V lost 5 bases and J lost 5; bases outside the gene matches: 8. Germline V lookup: CDR1 SEHNR, CDR2 FQNEAQ (reference sequence). The CDR3 region has the DNA TGTGCCAGCAGCCCGTCAGGACTAGTGGAGACCCAGTACTTC. This codes for CASSPSGLVETQYF.

The sample holds one count of this clone. The genes are TRBV28 and TRBJ1-4, with TRBD1 identical over 10 bases. In germline, CDR1 is MDHEN, CDR2 SYDVKM. Trimming cost V 6 bases and J 6 bases; bases outside gene matches: 13. The CDR3 loop spans 17 amino acids. DNA for the CDR3: TGTGCCAGCAGCCACCCCGAGCTCGGGACAGGGGATGAAAAACTGTTTTTT. Its protein product is CASSHPELGTGDEKLFF.

V usage is TRBV9 and J usage is TRBJ1-2; D is undetermined. From germline, CDR1 is SGDLS and CDR2 YYNGEE. Trimming stripped 4 bases from V and 6 bases from J, with 13 bases between. There are 13 residues in the CDR3. CDR3 region: CASSLRGNDGYTF. As DNA, the CDR3 is TGTGCCAGCAGCCTTCGAGGGAACGATGGCTACACCTTC.

The chain joins TRBV5-1 to TRBJ2-7, with TRBD2 identical over 9 bases. Germline CDR1 and CDR2: SGHRS and YFSETQ. This CDR3 is built from 15 residues. V was pared by 0 bases and J by 2 bases, with 3 bases of the junction left unmatched. CDR3 region: CASSLGLAAPYEQYF. The CDR3 nucleotides read TGCGCCAGCAGCTTGGGACTAGCGGCCCCCTACGAGCAGTACTTC. Variable domain in full (rest from reference TRBV5-1 and TRBJ2-7): KAGVTQTPRYLIKTRGQQVTLSCSPISGHRSVSWYQQTPGQGLQFLFEYFSETQRNKGNFPGRFSGRQFSNSRSEMNVSTLELGDSALYLCASSLGLAAPYEQYFGPGTRLTVT.

The gene calls are TRBV11-2 and TRBJ2-7; 7 bases fit TRBD1. This CDR3 comprises 15 residues. Germline loops: CDR1 SGHAT, CDR2 FQNNGV. V dropped 0 bases and J dropped 1; count of bases not matched to a gene: 3. The CDR3 region has the DNA TGTGCCAGCAGCTTAGAGACAGGGAGTTCCTACGAGCAGTACTTC. Amino acid sequence: CASSLETGSSYEQYF.